What follows are 14 T cell receptor beta chains derived from one specimen sequenced in a study of blood T cell repertoires in COVID-19 (TCRdb year 2020). The method was the immunoSEQ multiplex PCR assay. TCRdb re-hosts the immuneACCESS table, in-frame sequences only. Its copies lack some clones; in the studies checked, an unresolved V gene accounts for under half of them, and the cause for the rest is not known. Here the sample has around 230,000 clones; approximately 87% occur a single time. Of the sample, 2.5% to 3% falls within the top ten clones. The sample consisted of peripheral blood. The receptors stem from a woman aged 65 to 85 with active or convalescent COVID-19.

The chain combines TRBV6-1 with TRBJ2-6, with D unclear. The germline gives CDR1 MNHNS, CDR2 SASEGT. The CDR3 is made up of 13 amino acids. The germline V and J ends were trimmed by 3 bases and 12 bases, with 12 bases remaining between them. The CDR3: CASSEELPFVLTF. As DNA, the CDR3 is TGTGCCAGCAGTGAGGAGCTCCCTTTCGTCCTGACTTTC.

The rearrangement joins TRBV18 to TRBJ2-7, with D perhaps matching TRBD2 (5 bases). V dropped 4 bases and J dropped 3 bases, with 10 bases sitting between them. The CDR3 is 13 residues long. The germline V gene encodes CDR1 KGHSH and CDR2 LQKENI. The CDR3 DNA reads as TGTGCCAGCTCACTCGACGGGATCTACGAGCAGTACTTC. Translation: CASSLDGIYEQYF.

The chain recombines TRBV5-1 with TRBJ1-2; D is unclear. V was pared by 4 bases and J by 3 bases, with 10 bases between. The CDR3 consists of 13 residues. Germline CDR1 SGHRS, CDR2 YFSETQ. DNA of the CDR3: TGCGCCAGCAGCCCCGCAAGCGACTATGGCTACACCTTC. This encodes CASSPASDYGYTF.

The V and J genes are TRBV5-1 and TRBJ2-4; D possibly corresponds to TRBD2 (6 bases). V was shortened by 3 bases and J by 6 bases, with 10 bases between the two germline ends. CDR1 and CDR2 from the germline V gene are SGHRS and YFSETQ. This CDR3 comprises 13 residues. In DNA form, the CDR3 reads TGCGCCAGCAGCTCCGGCGGGGTAAACATTCAGTACTTC. Translated: CASSSGGVNIQYF.

The chain uses TRBV5-4 and TRBJ2-7, with 11 bases fitting TRBD2. Unmatched junction bases numbered 2, after V lost 0 bases and J lost 3 bases. The CDR3 loop spans 15 amino acids. Germline CDR1 and CDR2: SGHNT and YYREEE (reference sequence). The DNA for the CDR3 is TGTGCCAGCAGCTTGGCTCTAGCGGGAGGCTACGAGCAGTACTTC. Its translation is CASSLALAGGYEQYF.

This chain links TRBV2 with TRBJ2-1, with TRBD2 matching over 12 bases. V dropped 10 bases and J dropped 9; count of bases not matched to a gene: 7. CDR3 length equals 13 residues. Germline CDR1 is SNHLY and CDR2 is FYNNEI. The CDR3 bases are TGTGCCACGGGACTAGCGGGTGTGGGTGAGCAGTTCTTC. Amino acids: CATGLAGVGEQFF.

The rearrangement uses TRBV7-2 and TRBJ2-7; tentatively, D is TRBD1 (5 bases). CDR1 and CDR2 from the germline V gene are SGHTA and FQGNSA. The CDR3 spans 14 residues. V lost 2 bases to trimming and J lost 2 bases, with 10 bases between them. CDR3 coding DNA: TGTGCCAGCAGCTTAAACGCAGGGCCCTACGAGCAGTACTTC. As protein: CASSLNAGPYEQYF.

CDR3 protein: CASRTDLKGDYGYTF. CDR3 coding DNA: TGTGCCAGCAGAACCGACCTAAAAGGGGACTATGGCTACACCTTC. This chain links TRBV2 with TRBJ1-2, with D possibly TRBD1 on 5 matching bases. Germline values: CDR1 SNHLY, CDR2 FYNNEI. CDR3 length: 15 amino acids. V was pared by 6 bases and J by 3 bases, with 17 bases between.

The chain combines TRBV7-2 with TRBJ1-2; D is ambiguous. Germline V lookup: CDR1 SGHTA, CDR2 FQGNSA. V was cut by 1 base and J by 7 bases, with 13 bases left in between. There are 14 residues in the CDR3. DNA for the CDR3: TGTGCCAGCAGCTTAGGTGCCACCCCTAGTGGCTACACCTTC. Encoded protein: CASSLGATPSGYTF.

This chain links TRBV7-9 with TRBJ2-2; TRBD2 is a possible D gene (6 bases). The CDR3 is made up of 17 amino acids. Per the germline V gene, CDR1 is SEHNR and CDR2 is FQNEAQ (reference sequence). Trimming removed 5 bases from V and 1 base from J, with 17 bases in between. CDR3 sequence: CASSKGGAGLNTGELFF. CDR3 DNA sequence: TGTGCCAGCAGCAAGGGAGGTGCGGGATTGAACACCGGGGAGCTGTTTTTT.

The J gene is TRBJ2-7, the V gene TRBV6-4; D gene unclear. Trimming removed 10 bases at V and 2 bases at J, with 6 bases between. Germline-derived CDR1 and CDR2 are MRHNA and SNTAGT. This CDR3 is built from 10 residues. The CDR3 DNA follows: TGTGCCAATCAGGCCTACGAGCAGTACTTC. Residues: CANQAYEQYF.

This sequence joins TRBV6-6 and TRBJ2-7; D possibly corresponds to TRBD2 (5 bases). Germline CDR1 and CDR2: MNHNY and SVGAGI (reference sequence). The V end lost 2 bases, the J end lost 5 bases, and 19 bases lay between the germline ends. CDR3 length: 16 amino acids. In DNA form, the CDR3 reads TGTGCCAGCAGTTACCTCGGGCTGACCGGGGTCGACGAGCAGTACTTC. Its translation is CASSYLGLTGVDEQYF.

J is TRBJ2-1 and V is TRBV24-1, with 9 positions matching TRBD1. Per germline, CDR1 KGHDR and CDR2 SFDVKD. This CDR3 has 20 amino acids. The trim removed 3 bases at V and 1 base at J, leaving 15 bases unmatched. Written as DNA, the CDR3 is TGTGCCACCAGTGATCCCGGTCTGGGGAAGGACAGGGGTTCCTACAATGAGCAGTTCTTC. The encoded protein is CATSDPGLGKDRGSYNEQFF.

A single count supports this clone. The V call is TRBV20-1, the J call TRBJ1-3; D remains unclear. Germline V lookup: CDR1 DFQATT, CDR2 SNEGSKA (reference sequence). The CDR3 spans 11 residues. Trimming stripped 4 bases from V and 11 bases from J, with 12 bases between. The DNA for the CDR3 is TGCAGTGCTACTGCCCCGGGATCCATATATTTT. Encoded protein: CSATAPGSIYF.